This is a list of T cell receptor beta chains from one sample in a study of cytomegalovirus exposure and HLA in healthy donors. Repertoires were generated with immunoSEQ multiplex PCR, while TCRdb's copy carries only in-frame clones and drops some. Of around 200,000 clones listed, 80% to 85% were seen once; the top ten hold approximately 3%. The sample consisted of PBMCs. The receptors come from a young woman in good health and CMV-seropositive. The conserved cysteine and the conserved F or W are not part of the CDR3 here.

>TRBJ1-5|TRBV27
ASGTGQPQH
>TRBJ1-4|TRBV25-1
ASSQTDRGWSEKLF
>TRBJ1-1|TRBV5-4
ASSHRVGNTEAF
>TRBJ1-5|TRBV27
ASRDPTGGNQPQH
>TRBJ2-3|TRBV9
ASSVGPSGGTDTQY
>TRBJ2-3|TRBV6-5
ASRPGFPTDTQY
>TRBJ2-7|TRBV30
AWRTLAHYEQY
>TRBJ1-4|TRBV27
ASSLRRATNEKLF
>TRBJ1-1|TRBV6-1
ASFRGRENTEAF
>TRBJ1-6|TRBV11-2
ASSANRSPLH
>TRBJ2-3|TRBV4-1
ASRDSGGADTQY
>TRBJ1-3|TRBV19
ASSMGTRNTIY
>TRBJ1-5|TRBV6-1
ASSEKPVQPQH
>TRBJ1-6|TRBV7-9
ASSEDKNRRNSYNSPLH
>TRBJ1-4|TRBV5-4
ASSRGTGVGKLF
>TRBJ2-6|TRBV13
ASSPVGRGGANVLT
>TRBJ1-2|TRBV6-5
ASSYSRGFGYT